This T cell receptor beta chain was found in a study of T cell repertoires in ileal Crohn's disease. Across the whole study: About half received postoperative treatment, some ten with thiopurines and 15 to 20 anti-TNF.

Whole-study results and caveats: Clonal expansions were more frequent in active smokers than non-smokers at surgery. Clonality above 26.8% at surgery always came with endoscopic recurrence.

About this clone: What it binds is not known.

Sequencing was performed with immunoSEQ multiplex PCR; in TCRdb, only in-frame clones are kept and a portion is missing. The sample records some 15,000 clones, roughly 82% being singletons. The germline V gene encodes CDR1 MNHEY and CDR2 SVGAGI. Trimming took 2 bases from V and 3 from J; bases not matched to a gene: 6. The CDR3 loop spans 16 amino acids. The gene calls are TRBV6-5 and TRBJ2-7, with TRBD2 matching over 11 bases. The TCR comes from an adult with Crohn's disease. Sequenced: ileal tissue. CDR3 nucleotides: TGTGCCAGCAGTTACCTGGGACTAGCGGACGACTACGAGCAGTACTTC. This gives the protein CASSYLGLADDYEQYF.